These T cell receptor beta chains were read from a single sample in a study of blood T cell repertoires in COVID-19. Produced via immunoSEQ multiplex PCR; TCRdb's table is partial and in-frame only. The table records 30,000 to 35,000 clones, 85% of them present only once. The sequencing input was peripheral blood. These receptors were obtained from a human donor with acute or convalescent COVID-19. The donor label of this sample is uncertain. The CDR3 runs from the conserved cysteine through the conserved F or W. D genes are given only for firm matches. A clone size is listed for some rows: how often the clone was seen (once, few, many), or a class if it is expanded.

d_call,j_call,v_call,clone_size,cdr3_aa,cdr3_nt
-,TRBJ2-3,TRBV28,once,CASSASGGTDTQYF,TGTGCCAGTAGCGCCTCGGGGGGCACAGATACGCAGTATTTT
-,TRBJ1-4,TRBV30,-,CAWTSTRGEKLFF,TGTGCCTGGACTTCTACGAGAGGCGAAAAACTGTTTTTT
TRBD1,TRBJ1-3,TRBV9,-,CASSDPQGGRAGNTIYF,TGTGCCAGCAGCGACCCCCAGGGGGGCAGGGCCGGAAACACCATATATTTT
TRBD1,TRBJ1-1,TRBV6-5,-,CASSSTGGTEAFF,TGTGCCAGCAGTTCAACAGGGGGCACTGAAGCTTTCTTT
TRBD2,TRBJ2-3,TRBV24-1,-,CATSDPLGLAGGDGRDTQYF,TGTGCCACCAGTGACCCCCTTGGACTAGCGGGGGGGGATGGTAGGGATACGCAGTATTTT
-,TRBJ1-4,TRBV2,-,CASSAGQFEKLFF,TGTGCCAGCAGCGCCGGACAGTTTGAAAAACTGTTTTTT
-,TRBJ1-2,TRBV30,-,CAWSVVAGGYTF,TGTGCCTGGAGTGTAGTAGCCGGGGGCTACACCTTC
-,TRBJ2-2,TRBV3-1/TRBV3-2,-,CASSSNTGELFF,TGTGCCAGCAGTTCTAACACCGGGGAGCTGTTTTTT
-,TRBJ2-1,TRBV10-3,-,CAISDSGFSYNEQFF,TGTGCCATCAGTGACAGCGGGTTTTCCTACAATGAGCAGTTCTTC
TRBD1,TRBJ1-1,TRBV6-5,-,CASRRRQGIRAFF,TGTGCCAGCAGACGTCGACAGGGAATACGGGCTTTCTTT
-,TRBJ1-5,TRBV30,-,CAWSVNSNNQPQHF,TGTGCCTGGAGTGTGAACAGCAATAATCAGCCCCAGCATTTT
TRBD1,TRBJ2-1,TRBV5-1,-,CASSRPRDRGSDNEQFF,TGCGCCAGCAGCCGGCCTAGGGACAGGGGTTCCGACAATGAGCAGTTCTTC
-,TRBJ2-2,TRBV24-1,-,CATSDLRDGDTGELFF,TGTGCCACCAGTGATTTGCGGGATGGGGACACCGGGGAGCTGTTTTTT
-,TRBJ2-7,TRBV7-8,-,CASSQATVYEQYF,TGTGCCAGCAGCCAAGCGACAGTCTACGAGCAGTACTTC
-,TRBJ1-1,TRBV19,-,CASSPGENTEAFF,TGTGCCAGTAGTCCCGGAGAGAACACTGAAGCTTTCTTT
TRBD1,TRBJ2-2,TRBV7-6,few,CASSPGQGLNTGELFF,TGTGCCAGCAGCCCAGGACAGGGCCTCAACACCGGGGAGCTGTTTTTT
-,TRBJ2-1,TRBV6-2/TRBV6-3,-,CASSRYNEQFF,TGTGCCAGCAGTCGGTACAATGAGCAGTTCTTC
TRBD1,TRBJ1-5,TRBV2,-,CASSGGTARGQPQHF,TGTGCCAGCAGTGGAGGGACAGCCCGTGGGCAGCCCCAGCATTTT
TRBD1,TRBJ2-1,TRBV7-8,-,CASSSSDRNPYNEQFF,TGTGCCAGCAGCTCTTCGGACAGGAACCCCTACAATGAGCAGTTCTTC
TRBD2,TRBJ2-1,TRBV27,-,CASRRSSGYNEQFF,TGTGCCAGCAGAAGGTCTAGCGGATACAATGAGCAGTTCTTC
TRBD1,TRBJ2-5,TRBV12-3/TRBV12-4,-,CASSLTGHQYF,TGTGCCAGCAGTTTGACAGGGCACCAGTACTTC
-,TRBJ2-1,TRBV27,-,CASSRQPSSYNEQFF,TGTGCCAGCAGTCGACAGCCTAGCTCCTACAATGAGCAGTTCTTC
-,TRBJ2-2,TRBV9,-,CASSVRTGRDTGELFF,TGTGCCAGCAGCGTGAGGACAGGGAGGGACACCGGGGAGCTGTTTTTT
TRBD1,TRBJ2-2,TRBV18,-,CASSPVKGATGELFF,TGTGCCAGCTCACCAGTAAAGGGGGCTACCGGGGAGCTGTTTTTT
-,TRBJ2-3,TRBV7-8,-,CASSLLSQADTQYF,TGTGCCAGCAGCTTACTTTCCCAGGCAGATACGCAGTATTTT
TRBD1,TRBJ1-5,TRBV6-1,-,CASSERDSQPQHF,TGTGCCAGCAGTGAACGGGACAGTCAGCCCCAGCATTTT
-,TRBJ1-2,TRBV6-6,-,CASSYPSWREDGYTF,TGTGCCAGCAGTTACCCGAGTTGGAGGGAGGACGGCTACACCTTC
-,TRBJ1-2,TRBV5-1,-,CASSLNPGNYGYTF,TGCGCCAGCAGCTTAAACCCAGGGAACTATGGCTACACCTTC
TRBD1,TRBJ1-2,TRBV10-3,-,CAISATGADYGYTF,TGTGCCATCAGTGCGACAGGGGCGGACTATGGCTACACCTTC
-,TRBJ1-2,TRBV5-1,few,CASSLVPGTGGYTF,TGCGCCAGCAGCTTGGTACCAGGGACTGGGGGCTACACCTTC
TRBD1,TRBJ1-2,TRBV4-1,-,CASSQGDRDGGYTF,TGCGCCAGCAGCCAAGGGGACAGGGATGGTGGCTACACCTTC
TRBD1,TRBJ1-2,TRBV6-1,-,CASSEQGAPPGYGYTF,TGTGCCAGCAGTGAACAGGGGGCCCCGCCTGGCTATGGCTACACCTTC
TRBD1,TRBJ1-6,TRBV11-3,-,CASSPQGANSPLHF,TGTGCCAGCAGCCCACAGGGGGCTAATTCACCCCTCCACTTT
-,TRBJ1-1,TRBV12-3/TRBV12-4,-,CASSGGYTEAFF,TGTGCCAGCAGCGGAGGGTACACTGAAGCTTTCTTT
-,TRBJ2-7,TRBV30,-,CAWSRVNEQYF,TGTGCCTGGAGTCGGGTGAACGAGCAGTACTTC
-,TRBJ1-5,TRBV29-1,-,CSVADGVLGNQPQHF,TGCAGCGTCGCTGACGGGGTTTTGGGCAATCAGCCCCAGCATTTT
TRBD1,TRBJ1-6,TRBV5-1,-,CASSKAGTGVDSPLHF,TGCGCCAGCAGCAAAGCGGGGACAGGGGTGGATTCACCCCTCCACTTT
-,TRBJ2-7,TRBV10-2,-,CASSVGRYEQYF,TGCGCCAGCAGTGTGGGGCGTTACGAGCAGTACTTC
TRBD1,TRBJ1-2,TRBV5-4,-,CASSRGGVSGRGLGYTF,TGTGCCAGCAGCCGCGGGGGTGTTAGTGGCAGGGGGCTTGGCTACACCTTC
TRBD1,TRBJ1-2,TRBV11-2,-,CASSLGAGGGGYTF,TGTGCCAGCAGCTTAGGGGCAGGGGGTGGGGGCTACACCTTC
TRBD2,TRBJ2-1,TRBV30,-,CASRAGVYNEQFF,TGTGCCTCGAGGGCGGGGGTTTACAATGAGCAGTTCTTC
-,TRBJ1-1,TRBV19,-,CASSISDSSAEAFF,TGTGCCAGTAGTATCTCGGACAGTTCAGCTGAAGCTTTCTTT